Listed below are T cell receptor beta chains from one sample, sequenced in a study of blood T cell repertoires in COVID-19. Data came from immunoSEQ multiplex PCR; TCRdb stores just in-frame clones and leaves some out. The table shows roughly 80,000 clones, with roughly 86% occurring only once. The material sequenced was peripheral blood. These receptors were obtained from a woman aged 60 to 75 with acute or convalescent COVID-19. Each CDR3 is given with its conserved first and last residue. A D gene is named only where the DNA matches it firmly. For some rows the clone size is stated as once, few or many, or as a class when expanded; others skip it.

j_gene | v_gene | len | abundance | d_gene | CDR3nt | CDR3aa
TRBJ1-1 | TRBV5-1 | 15 | . | TRBD1 | TGCGCCAGCAGCTCCCTGGGACAGGCGAACACTGAAGCTTTCTTT | CASSSLGQANTEAFF
TRBJ1-4 | TRBV29-1 | 13 | . | TRBD1 | TGCAGCGTTGGACAGGGAAAGGGCGAAAAACTGTTTTTT | CSVGQGKGEKLFF
TRBJ2-4 | TRBV5-1 | 17 | . | TRBD1 | TGCGCCAGCAGCGCCGGGACAGGGGGTTTGAGCCAAAACATTCAGTACTTC | CASSAGTGGLSQNIQYF
TRBJ1-5 | TRBV7-6 | 16 | . | . | TGTGCCAGCAGCTTAGGGGCAGGGCTTGGCAATCAGCCCCAGCATTTT | CASSLGAGLGNQPQHF
TRBJ2-7 | TRBV21-1 | 16 | . | . | TGTGCCAGCAGCAATAGGGACAACCCTAGAACCTACGAGCAGTACTTC | CASSNRDNPRTYEQYF
TRBJ1-2 | TRBV28 | 15 | once | TRBD1 | TGTGCCAGCAGTGCCCACCGGGACAGTAGGCCTGGCTACACCTTC | CASSAHRDSRPGYTF
TRBJ2-3 | TRBV6-6 | 16 | . | TRBD2 | TGTGCCAGCAGTCAGACGACTAGCCTAGCCGGTGGTACGCAGTATTTT | CASSQTTSLAGGTQYF
TRBJ1-3 | TRBV2 | 14 | . | . | TGTGCCAGCAGACCGGACAGCTCTGGAAACACCATATATTTT | CASRPDSSGNTIYF
TRBJ2-3 | TRBV18 | 15 | . | TRBD2 | TGTGCCAGCTCACCAACTAGCGGATACACAGATACGCAGTATTTT | CASSPTSGYTDTQYF
TRBJ1-2 | TRBV12-3/TRBV12-4 | 13 | . | . | TGTGCCAGCGGGGGGGCTTGGAACTATGGCTACACCTTC | CASGGAWNYGYTF
TRBJ2-1 | TRBV6-1 | 19 | . | TRBD2 | TGTGCCAGCAGTGAAGCGCTTTCGGCATGGGGGGGGTTTGTCAATGAGCAGTTCTTC | CASSEALSAWGGFVNEQFF
TRBJ2-1 | TRBV10-3 | 14 | . | . | TGTGCCATCAGTGAGCAGGCTAGCTTCAATGAGCAGTTCTTC | CAISEQASFNEQFF
TRBJ2-3 | TRBV6-5 | 13 | once | . | TGTGCCAGCAGGCCGAGTGGCACAGATACGCAGTATTTT | CASRPSGTDTQYF
TRBJ2-5 | TRBV6-5 | 15 | . | TRBD2 | TGTGCCAGCAGTTTTAGCGGGAGGCCCCAAGAGACCCAGTACTTC | CASSFSGRPQETQYF
TRBJ2-1 | TRBV12-3/TRBV12-4 | 13 | . | TRBD1 | TGTGCCAGCAGTCGAGGCAGGGGGCGCGAGCAGTTCTTC | CASSRGRGREQFF
TRBJ2-7 | TRBV27 | 15 | . | TRBD1 | TGTGCCAGCAGTGTGACAGGGGGATCGTCCTACGAGCAGTACTTC | CASSVTGGSSYEQYF
TRBJ2-3 | TRBV10-3 | 16 | . | TRBD2 | TGTGCCATCAGTGAGTCGAAACGGGGGGGCACAGATACGCAGTATTTT | CAISESKRGGTDTQYF
TRBJ2-1 | TRBV12-3/TRBV12-4 | 12 | . | . | TGTGCCAGCAGTTTGTTTCGCAATGAGCAGTTCTTC | CASSLFRNEQFF
TRBJ2-7 | TRBV28 | 14 | . | TRBD1 | TGTGCCAGCACCCGGGACAGGGCAACCTACGAGCAGTACTTC | CASTRDRATYEQYF
TRBJ1-2 | TRBV12-3/TRBV12-4 | 13 | . | TRBD1 | TGTGCCAGCAGGTCGACAGGGAGCTATGGCTACACCTTC | CASRSTGSYGYTF
TRBJ2-5 | TRBV6-6 | 13 | . | . | TGTGCCAGCAGTTACTTGAGTTCTGGGACCCAGTACTTC | CASSYLSSGTQYF
TRBJ1-4 | TRBV15 | 17 | . | TRBD1 | TGTGCCACCCGTAGCAGGGACAGGGCTGCAACTAATGAAAAACTGTTTTTT | CATRSRDRAATNEKLFF
TRBJ2-1 | TRBV24-1 | 15 | once | TRBD2 | TGTGCCACCAGTGATCTAGCGGGAGGCAAGTATGAGCAGTTCTTC | CATSDLAGGKYEQFF
TRBJ2-1 | TRBV25-1 | 15 | . | TRBD2 | TGTGCCAGCAGTTACGGCGGGAGCTGGAACAATGAGCAGTTCTTC | CASSYGGSWNNEQFF
TRBJ2-7 | TRBV2 | 12 | once | . | TGTGCCAGCAGTGTAGAATCGGTCGAGCAGTACTTC | CASSVESVEQYF
TRBJ1-2 | TRBV6-6 | 13 | . | TRBD1 | TGTGCCAGCACCACGGGACAGGCCTATGGCTACACCTTC | CASTTGQAYGYTF
TRBJ2-3 | TRBV6-2/TRBV6-3 | 19 | . | TRBD2 | TGTGCCAGCAGTTACAGTAGCGGGAGAATAGGAGTTGGCACAGATACGCAGTATTTT | CASSYSSGRIGVGTDTQYF
TRBJ2-2 | TRBV7-9 | 15 | . | TRBD1 | TGTGCCAGCAGCCAAGGACAGGGAGAGTCCGGGGAGCTGTTTTTT | CASSQGQGESGELFF
TRBJ2-3 | TRBV10-3 | 13 | few | TRBD1 | TGTGCCATCATGGGACAGCCCACAGATACGCAGTATTTT | CAIMGQPTDTQYF
TRBJ2-7 | TRBV7-9 | 16 | . | TRBD1 | TGTGCCAGCAGCTGGTTGAGTGGGACAGGAGGCTACGAGCAGTACTTC | CASSWLSGTGGYEQYF
TRBJ2-1 | TRBV5-1 | 16 | few | TRBD1 | TGCGCCAGCAGCATAACCGGGACAGGGGGCGGAAATGAGCAGTTCTTC | CASSITGTGGGNEQFF
TRBJ2-5 | TRBV3-1/TRBV3-2 | 13 | . | . | TGTGCCAGCAGCGTGGACTGGCAAGAGACCCAGTACTTC | CASSVDWQETQYF
TRBJ1-1 | TRBV28 | 15 | . | TRBD1 | TGTGCCAGCAGTCCCACGGACAGGGGTTACACTGAAGCTTTCTTT | CASSPTDRGYTEAFF
TRBJ2-3 | TRBV7-8 | 16 | . | TRBD1 | TGTGCCAGCAGCTTATTGGGACAGTCCTTCACAGATACGCAGTATTTT | CASSLLGQSFTDTQYF
TRBJ2-7 | TRBV5-1 | 16 | . | . | TGCGCCAGCAGCTTGGAGGTATCGGCGGGGTGGGACGAGCAGTACTTC | CASSLEVSAGWDEQYF
TRBJ2-1 | TRBV6-2/TRBV6-3 | 15 | . | . | TGTGCCAGCAGTACTAGCCCCCGCTCCTACAATGAGCAGTTCTTC | CASSTSPRSYNEQFF
TRBJ2-1 | TRBV3-1/TRBV3-2 | 15 | . | TRBD2 | TGTGCCAGCAGCCCGAGACTAGCGGGAGAGGTTGAGCAGTTCTTC | CASSPRLAGEVEQFF
TRBJ1-1 | TRBV6-2/TRBV6-3 | 15 | . | TRBD1 | TGTGCCAGCAGCCGGGGGCGGACAGGGGGCACTGAAGCTTTCTTT | CASSRGRTGGTEAFF
TRBJ2-5 | TRBV7-2 | 14 | . | . | TGTGCCAGCAGCTTAAGTCAGGGTCAGAAGACCCAGTACTTC | CASSLSQGQKTQYF
TRBJ1-6 | TRBV19 | 17 | . | TRBD1 | TGTGCCAGTAGTACCCCGGACAGGAGCTCCTATAATTCACCCCTCCACTTT | CASSTPDRSSYNSPLHF
TRBJ2-3 | TRBV7-3 | 12 | . | TRBD1 | TGTGCCAGCAGCCGACAGGGGGATACGCAGTATTTT | CASSRQGDTQYF
TRBJ2-1 | TRBV5-4 | 15 | . | . | TGTGCCAGCAGCTTGGCCGGCGGGGATTACAATGAGCAGTTCTTC | CASSLAGGDYNEQFF
TRBJ1-3 | TRBV2 | 14 | . | TRBD1 | TGTGCCAGCAGTGAAGGACAGGGAGGAAACACCATATATTTT | CASSEGQGGNTIYF
TRBJ2-1 | TRBV6-5 | 12 | . | . | TGTGCCAGCAGTCGACGCCCAGGAGAGCAGTTCTTC | CASSRRPGEQFF
TRBJ2-1 | TRBV5-4 | 14 | . | . | TGTGCCAGCAGCTTGGGCAGGGAGGTGGGTGAGCAGTTCTTC | CASSLGREVGEQFF
TRBJ1-5 | TRBV28 | 15 | few | . | TGTGCCAGCAGTTCGACAGCGATTAGCAATCAGCCCCAGCATTTT | CASSSTAISNQPQHF
TRBJ2-1 | TRBV9 | 15 | . | TRBD2 | TGTGCCAGCAGCGTATCTAGCGGGTCCTACAATGAGCAGTTCTTC | CASSVSSGSYNEQFF
TRBJ1-1 | TRBV10-3 | 13 | . | . | TGTGCCATCAGTGAGTCCTGGACAGTTGAAGCTTTCTTT | CAISESWTVEAFF
TRBJ1-1 | TRBV2 | 14 | . | . | TGTGCCAGCAGGAACATGGGGCCAAACACTGAAGCTTTCTTT | CASRNMGPNTEAFF
TRBJ2-3 | TRBV28 | 15 | . | TRBD1 | TGTGCCAGCAGTCCCAACAGGGGGCGGCGTGATACGCAGTATTTT | CASSPNRGRRDTQYF
TRBJ2-2 | TRBV7-9 | 14 | . | . | TGTGCCAGCAGCCTAGGTGGCACCACCGGGGAGCTGTTTTTT | CASSLGGTTGELFF
TRBJ2-1 | TRBV20-1 | 11 | . | . | TGCAGTGCTAGGGGACTTTCCGAGCAGTTCTTC | CSARGLSEQFF
TRBJ1-5 | TRBV7-9 | 15 | . | . | TGTGCCAGCAGCCCCAAGGGGGAAGGCAATCAGCCCCAGCATTTT | CASSPKGEGNQPQHF
TRBJ2-3 | TRBV4-1 | 16 | few | TRBD1 | TGCGCCAGCAGCGTCCGGATGGACAGGGTGTCAGATACGCAGTATTTT | CASSVRMDRVSDTQYF